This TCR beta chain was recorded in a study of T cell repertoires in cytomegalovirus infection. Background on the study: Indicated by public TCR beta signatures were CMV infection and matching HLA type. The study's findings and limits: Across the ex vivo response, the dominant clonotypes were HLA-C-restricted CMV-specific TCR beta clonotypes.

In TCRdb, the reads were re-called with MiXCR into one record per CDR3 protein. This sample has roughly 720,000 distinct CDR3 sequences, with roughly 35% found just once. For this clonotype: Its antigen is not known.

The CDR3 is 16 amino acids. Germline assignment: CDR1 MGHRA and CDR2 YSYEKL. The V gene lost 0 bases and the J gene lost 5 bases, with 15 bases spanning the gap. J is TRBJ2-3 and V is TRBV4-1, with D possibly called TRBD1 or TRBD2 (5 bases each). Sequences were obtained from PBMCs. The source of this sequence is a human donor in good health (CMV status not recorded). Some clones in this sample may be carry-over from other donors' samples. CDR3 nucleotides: TGCGCCAGCAGCCAAGAGTGGGACGGCGCAATAGATACGCAGTATTTT. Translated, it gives CASSQEWDGAIDTQYF.